This entry lists 20 T cell receptor beta chains sequenced from one sample in a study of T cell clonotyping in hematopoietic cell transplantation. The repertoire was sequenced with immunoSEQ multiplex PCR; TCRdb's copy has only in-frame clones and lacks some. The sample lists approximately 11,000 clones; less than 60% were seen once. This specimen was peripheral blood mononuclear cells, taken 100 days after allogeneic stem cell transplant. The receptors were sampled from a female patient aged 45-65 years who had an allogeneic stem cell transplant from an unrelated donor, so the T cells may come from the graft donor. Some clones in this sample may be carry-over from other donors' samples.

This clone was seen a few times. V is TRBV30 and J is TRBJ1-2, with D hard to call. Germline V CDR1 and CDR2: GTSNPN, SVGIG (reference sequence). The CDR3 is made up of 12 amino acids. V was trimmed by 2 bases and J by 7 bases, leaving 11 bases between them. CDR3 nucleotide sequence: TGTGCCTGGAGTAGGCAGTCGGGTGGCTACACCTTC. Amino acids: CAWSRQSGGYTF.

The chain carries TRBV28 and TRBJ2-7; D gene ambiguous. The CDR3 is made up of 13 amino acids. Germline CDR1 and CDR2: MDHEN and SYDVKM. V lost 2 bases, J lost 2 bases, and 7 bases lay in between. CDR3 DNA: TGTGCCAGCAGTTTAAGGCGGACCTACGAGCAGTACTTC. As protein: CASSLRRTYEQYF.

Only one count was recorded for this clone. The chain is built from TRBV6-1 and TRBJ2-2; D tentatively fits TRBD1 or TRBD2 (5 bases each). The germline gives CDR1 MNHNS, CDR2 SASEGT. CDR3 length: 17 amino acids. V was clipped by 4 bases and J by 3 bases, with 18 bases between them. The CDR3 reads CASSAIMRGRDTGELFF. The CDR3 DNA reads as TGTGCCAGCAGTGCGATTATGAGGGGTCGGGACACCGGGGAGCTGTTTTTT.

The chain carries TRBV29-1 and TRBJ2-5; no firm D call. Trimming removed 4 bases from V and 3 bases from J, with 6 bases in between. This CDR3 comprises 11 residues. Per germline, CDR1 SQVTM and CDR2 ANQGSEA. This CDR3 is CSVGRKETQYF. The CDR3 DNA follows: TGCAGCGTTGGACGGAAAGAGACCCAGTACTTC.

The rearrangement links TRBV19 to TRBJ1-2; tentatively, D is TRBD1 (6 bases). The CDR3 length is 15 residues. Germline V lookup: CDR1 LNHDA, CDR2 SQIVND (reference sequence). Trimming removed 3 bases from V and 6 bases from J, with 17 bases in between. This CDR3 is CASSIRTATGHGYTF. CDR3 bases: TGTGCCAGTAGTATCCGGACAGCGACGGGTCATGGCTACACCTTC.

The V call is TRBV29-1, the J call TRBJ2-7; tentative D call: TRBD1 (6 bases). V was trimmed by 7 bases and J by 3 bases, leaving 13 bases between them. The CDR3 totals 12 residues. Germline lookup yields CDR1 SQVTM and CDR2 ANQGSEA. Written as DNA, the CDR3 is TGCAGCGGGGGGCAGGGGAACTACGAGCAGTACTTC. Encoded protein: CSGGQGNYEQYF.

The chain has TRBV4-1 and TRBJ2-6, with TRBD2 identical over 8 bases. CDR3 length: 17 residues. Germline trimming cut 1 base from V and 1 base from J; bases unmatched to any gene: 3. CDR1 is MGHRA, CDR2 YSYEKL, per germline. CDR3 region: CASSQGRGVSGANVLTF. The CDR3 DNA reads as TGCGCCAGCAGCCAAGGGCGGGGGGTGTCTGGGGCCAACGTCCTGACTTTC.

In this sample, this clone turned up a few times. The chain links TRBV6-1 to TRBJ1-1, with TRBD1 matching over 7 bases. The V gene end was trimmed by 5 bases and the J gene end by 7 bases; junction bases not matched to a gene: 10. The V gene's germline CDR1 is MNHNS and CDR2 SASEGT. There are 14 residues in the CDR3. This CDR3 is CASSTGEARGEAFF. CDR3 bases: TGTGCCAGCAGTACAGGGGAGGCGAGGGGTGAAGCTTTCTTT.

The rearrangement uses TRBV9 and TRBJ1-2; D is perhaps TRBD1 (5 bases). The CDR3 is made up of 15 amino acids. CDR1 SGDLS and CDR2 YYNGEE come from the germline V gene. Trimming left V 0 bases short and J 1 base short, with 10 bases between. Written as DNA, the CDR3 is TGTGCCAGCAGCGTAGGGCAGGGATATAACTATGGCTACACCTTC. This encodes CASSVGQGYNYGYTF. Together with reference TRBV9 and TRBJ1-2, the CDR3 gives the full variable domain: DSGVTQTPKHLITATGQRVTLRCSPRSGDLSVYWYQQSLDQGLQFLIQYYNGEERAKGNILERFSAQQFPDLHSELNLSSLELGDSALYFCASSVGQGYNYGYTFGSGTRLTVV.

The genes are TRBV6-5 and TRBJ1-2, with TRBD1 matching 8 bases. Germline CDR1 reads MNHEY; CDR2 reads SVGAGI. V lost 0 bases and J lost 2; bases outside the gene matches: 2. The CDR3 extends over 15 amino acids. The CDR3 region has the DNA TGTGCCAGCAGTTACTCGAGGACAGGGAACTATGGCTACACCTTC. The encoded protein is CASSYSRTGNYGYTF.

The rearrangement uses TRBV30 and TRBJ2-1, with unresolved D. Germline V gene sequence: CDR1 GTSNPN, CDR2 SVGIG (reference sequence). Trimming stripped 5 bases from V and 0 bases from J, with 2 bases between. This CDR3 has 11 amino acids. CDR3 amino acids: CAWASYNEQFF. The CDR3 nucleotides read TGTGCCTGGGCCTCCTACAATGAGCAGTTCTTC.

This clone appeared a few times. The chain carries TRBV30 and TRBJ2-5; the match to TRBD1 covers 9 bases. TRBJ2-7 matches the DNA end more closely, so the J call is doubtful. Per germline, CDR1 GTSNPN and CDR2 SVGIG (reference sequence). The CDR3 covers 14 residues. CDR3: CAWSVAGTGFEQYF. In DNA form, the CDR3 reads TGTGCCTGGAGTGTAGCCGGGACAGGGTTCGAGCAGTACTTC.

This clone is classed as medium-sized. This chain joins TRBV6-5 and TRBJ1-2; 7 bases are a match to TRBD1. The CDR3 sequence is 15 residues long. Unmatched junction bases numbered 14, after V lost 6 bases and J lost 7 bases. Germline V gives CDR1 MNHEY, CDR2 SVGAGI. Written as DNA, the CDR3 is TGTGCCAGCAGACCAGGGGGGGGTCCTCGAGGTGGCTACACCTTC. It codes for CASRPGGGPRGGYTF.

The chain uses TRBV14 and TRBJ2-1, with TRBD1 as a possible D gene (5 bases). The CDR3 is made up of 16 amino acids. Per germline, CDR1 SGHDN and CDR2 FVKESK. Between the trimmed V and J ends, which lost 1 base and 9 bases, there was a span of 19 bases. CDR3 residues: CASSQVAGSSVGEQFF. The CDR3 DNA sequence: TGTGCCAGCAGCCAAGTGGCAGGGTCGTCCGTTGGTGAGCAGTTCTTC. The variable domain in full, with the rest retrieved from reference TRBV14 and TRBJ2-1, is EAGVTQFPSHSVIEKGQTVTLRCDPISGHDNLYWYRRVMGKEIKFLLHFVKESKQDESGMPNNRFLAERTGGTYSTLKVQPAELEDSGVYFCASSQVAGSSVGEQFFGPGTRLTVL.

In this sample, this clone turned up a few times. This sequence joins TRBV7-2 and TRBJ1-4; D is perhaps TRBD1 (5 bases). Germline values: CDR1 SGHTA, CDR2 FQGNSA. V was cut by 2 bases and J by 8 bases, with 12 bases left in between. The CDR3 runs to 14 residues. The CDR3: CASSLWGLGEKLFF. In nucleotides, the CDR3 is TGTGCCAGCAGCTTATGGGGCTTAGGAGAAAAACTGTTTTTT.

This chain uses TRBV30 with TRBJ1-1; D unresolved. V was cut by 2 bases and J by 5 bases, with 9 bases left in between. Germline V lookup: CDR1 GTSNPN, CDR2 SVGIG (reference sequence). CDR3 length: 12 residues. The CDR3 region has the DNA TGTGCCTGGAGTCCGGGGAGGACTGAAGCTTTCTTT. This sequence encodes CAWSPGRTEAFF.

In its sample, this clone was seen a few times. The chain has TRBV20-1 and TRBJ2-5; no definite D call. This CDR3 comprises 11 residues. Germline V gives CDR1 DFQATT, CDR2 SNEGSKA (reference sequence). Trimming removed 3 bases at V and 2 bases at J, with 4 bases between. DNA of the CDR3: TGCAGTGCTAGTAGGCAAGAGACCCAGTACTTC. Translating it yields CSASRQETQYF.

The rearrangement uses TRBV5-6 and TRBJ1-3; no clear D. The CDR3 covers 14 residues. Germline V gene data show CDR1 as SGHDT and CDR2 as YYEEEE. The V and J ends lost 7 bases and 2 bases respectively, with 13 bases between them. The CDR3 nucleotides read TGTGCCAGCGGCTATGTGGGGACTGGAAACACCATATATTTT. The encoded protein is CASGYVGTGNTIYF.

The genes are TRBV4-1 and TRBJ2-5; 8 bases match TRBD2. CDR3 length: 15 residues. Germline V gene lookup returns CDR1 MGHRA and CDR2 YSYEKL. V dropped 0 bases and J dropped 5; count of bases not matched to a gene: 5. The CDR3 is CASSQERGAYETQYF. The CDR3 bases are TGCGCCAGCAGCCAAGAGCGGGGGGCGTATGAGACCCAGTACTTC.

The V call is TRBV10-3, the J call TRBJ2-5; tentative D call: TRBD1 (6 bases). The CDR3 loop spans 13 amino acids. Trimming stripped 8 bases from V and 5 bases from J, with 15 bases between. The V gene's germline CDR1 is ENHRY and CDR2 SYGVKD. The CDR3 sequence: CAIGDTQRETQYF. CDR3 DNA: TGTGCCATCGGGGACACCCAGCGTGAGACCCAGTACTTC.